Each of the 28 T cell receptor beta chains below was sequenced from the same sample in a study of cytomegalovirus exposure and HLA in healthy donors. Clones were read by immunoSEQ multiplex PCR, and TCRdb kept only the in-frame ones, dropping some. The sample records fewer than 90,000 clones, almost 97% being singletons. Sequenced sample: PBMCs. These receptor sequences come from a man aged 18 to 35 in good health and CMV-seropositive.

The chain combines TRBV11-3 with TRBJ2-4, with 8 bases identical to TRBD1. The germline gives CDR1 SGHNT, CDR2 YENEEA. This CDR3 has 13 amino acids. Trimming at V came to 4 bases and at J to 6 bases, leaving 2 bases not matched to a gene. CDR3 sequence (DNA): TGTGCCAGCAGCTCCGGACAGGGAAACATTCAGTACTTC. This encodes CASSSGQGNIQYF.

The genes are TRBV10-1 and TRBJ1-2; D perhaps matches TRBD1 (5 bases). Germline V lookup: CDR1 WNHNN, CDR2 SYGVQD (reference sequence). Trimming took 9 bases from V and 7 from J, leaving 6 bases between them. CDR3 length: 9 amino acids. CDR3 amino acids: CASQGGYTF. CDR3 in DNA: TGCGCCAGTCAGGGTGGCTACACCTTC.

This clone was seen only a few times. The J gene is TRBJ2-5, the V gene TRBV29-1, with D possibly TRBD1 on 6 matching bases. V gave up 4 bases and J gave up 5 bases, with 17 bases separating them. The CDR3 is 14 residues long. Per germline, CDR1 SQVTM and CDR2 ANQGSEA. CDR3 DNA sequence: TGCAGCGTTGTCCTCTTCAGGGGCGGTGAGACCCAGTACTTC. Amino acid sequence: CSVVLFRGGETQYF.

This clone has only one observation. The CDR3 reads CASSSPGLAGVGSYNEQFF. CDR3 DNA sequence: TGTGCCAGCAGCTCCCCGGGACTAGCGGGAGTGGGATCCTACAATGAGCAGTTCTTC. V gene TRBV7-8 combines with J gene TRBJ2-1; 14 positions match TRBD2. The junction had 9 bases not matched to a gene; V was cut back by 4 bases and J by 1 base. Per the germline V gene, CDR1 is SGHVS and CDR2 is FQNEAQ. The CDR3 covers 19 residues.

CDR3: CASRAGTGNYGYTF. CDR3 nucleotides: TGTGCCAGCAGAGCCGGGACAGGGAACTATGGCTACACCTTC. The chain joins TRBV5-4 to TRBJ1-2, with TRBD1 matching 9 bases. Trimming removed 5 bases from V and 2 bases from J; junction bases left unmatched: 4. Germline CDR1 SGHNT, CDR2 YYREEE (reference sequence). The CDR3 runs 14 residues.

The rearrangement joins TRBV5-1 to TRBJ2-1; 8 bases match TRBD2. This CDR3 has 14 amino acids. Germline assignment: CDR1 SGHRS and CDR2 YFSETQ. V was pared by 1 base and J by 7 bases, with 4 bases of the junction left unmatched. The CDR3 loop is CASSLQLAANEQFF. The CDR3 DNA is TGCGCCAGCAGCTTGCAACTAGCGGCAAATGAGCAGTTCTTC.

This chain connects TRBV23-1 to TRBJ2-4; unclear D gene. TRBV23-1 is designated an ORF whose function remains uncertain. The CDR3 runs 17 residues. V was shortened by 2 bases and J by 0 bases, with 14 bases between the two germline ends. This CDR3 reads CASSQGTDIKAKNIQYF. The CDR3 bases are TGCGCCAGCAGTCAAGGAACAGACATAAAAGCCAAAAACATTCAGTACTTC.

The chain has TRBV30 and TRBJ2-6; 8 bases are a match to TRBD2. Unmatched junction bases numbered 1, after V lost 2 bases and J lost 4 bases. Looked up from germline, CDR1 is GTSNPN and CDR2 is SVGIG (reference sequence). The CDR3 is made up of 14 amino acids. The CDR3 bases are TGTGCCTGGAGTAGCGGGAGAGGGGCCAACGTCCTGACTTTC. This sequence encodes CAWSSGRGANVLTF.

This chain connects TRBV9 to TRBJ2-1; 7 bases map to TRBD2. The CDR3 loop spans 15 amino acids. The V segment lost 1 base and the J segment 7 bases; nucleotides outside the gene matches: 8. Per germline, CDR1 SGDLS and CDR2 YYNGEE. CDR3 bases: TGTGCCAGCAGCGTAAGGCCAGCGGGGAAAAATGAGCAGTTCTTC. Translation: CASSVRPAGKNEQFF.

The table lists this clone with a count of one. This chain joins TRBV21-1 and TRBJ1-1. TRBV21-1 represents a pseudogene. The CDR3 totals 12 residues. The CDR3 protein is CASSKVSGLAFF. In DNA, the CDR3 is TGTGCCAGCAGCAAAGTGTCGGGATTGGCTTTCTTT.

CDR3 nucleotides: TGTGCCATCACTCCAACTGAGGACAGGGGCCTTAGCACAGATACGCAGTATTTT. Translated, it gives CAITPTEDRGLSTDTQYF. The V call is TRBV10-3, the J call TRBJ2-3, with TRBD1 identical over 9 bases. V lost 7 bases, J lost 0 bases, and 14 bases stayed unmatched. The germline gives CDR1 ENHRY, CDR2 SYGVKD. The CDR3 totals 18 residues.

The chain combines TRBV15 with TRBJ2-1; D might be TRBD2 (7 bases). The length of the CDR3 is 16 residues. Looked up from germline, CDR1 is LNHNV and CDR2 is YYDKDF (reference sequence). Trimming cost V 0 bases and J 12 bases, with 21 bases left between them. The CDR3 loop reads CATSRDGRGNGWGQFF. The DNA of the CDR3 is TGTGCCACCAGCAGAGATGGGAGGGGGAACGGTTGGGGGCAGTTCTTC.

This clone was observed at least ten times. The rearrangement links TRBV6-1 to TRBJ2-7; D is possibly TRBD1 (7 bases). Between the trimmed V and J ends, which lost 3 bases and 0 bases, there was a span of 12 bases. Germline V gives CDR1 MNHNS, CDR2 SASEGT. The length of the CDR3 is 15 residues. In DNA form, the CDR3 reads TGTGCCAGCAGTGATCGGCAGGGGGGCTCCTACGAGCAGTACTTC. This codes for CASSDRQGGSYEQYF.

V usage is TRBV19 and J usage is TRBJ2-7, with TRBD1 matching 7 bases. Germline loops: CDR1 LNHDA, CDR2 SQIVND (reference sequence). The CDR3 is 14 residues long. The V and J ends lost 5 bases and 2 bases, in that order; junction bases with no gene match: 6. CDR3 DNA sequence: TGTGCCAGTAGTCCGGGACAGAGAACCTACGAGCAGTACTTC. Its protein product is CASSPGQRTYEQYF.

The rearrangement joins TRBV6-5 to TRBJ1-1; D possibly corresponds to TRBD1 (5 bases). The V end lost 0 bases, the J end lost 12 bases, and 11 bases lay between the germline ends. Germline loops: CDR1 MNHEY, CDR2 SVGAGI. This CDR3 has 12 amino acids. CDR3 nucleotides: TGTGCCAGCAGTTACTCGACAGATCGGACTTTCTTT. Amino acid sequence: CASSYSTDRTFF.

The gene calls are TRBV9 and TRBJ2-7; D call uncertain. This CDR3 contains 13 residues. V was clipped by 4 bases and J by 0 bases, with 8 bases between them. Germline V CDR1 and CDR2: SGDLS, YYNGEE. CDR3 region: CASSPPSSYEQYF. The CDR3 nucleotides read TGTGCCAGCAGCCCCCCTAGCTCCTACGAGCAGTACTTC.

The chain recombines TRBV14 with TRBJ2-1; possibly TRBD2 for D (6 bases). CDR3 length: 15 residues. Trimming pared 1 base from V and 8 bases from J, leaving 15 bases between. The V gene's germline CDR1 is SGHDN and CDR2 FVKESK. The CDR3 DNA reads as TGTGCCAGCAGCCAAGTTTTCGGGAGAGGCTATGAGCAGTTCTTC. Amino acid sequence: CASSQVFGRGYEQFF. Supplemented by reference TRBV14 and TRBJ2-1, the full variable domain reads EAGVTQFPSHSVIEKGQTVTLRCDPISGHDNLYWYRRVMGKEIKFLLHFVKESKQDESGMPNNRFLAERTGGTYSTLKVQPAELEDSGVYFCASSQVFGRGYEQFFGPGTRLTVL.

This clone was counted once. This chain connects TRBV11-2 to TRBJ2-7; possible D gene TRBD1, 6 bases. The germline CDR1 and CDR2 sequences are SGHAT and FQNNGV. The CDR3 totals 16 residues. V was clipped by 1 base and J by 2 bases, with 15 bases between them. Here the CDR3 DNA reads TGTGCCAGCAGCTTAGGACAGGCAGGGATCGCCTACGAGCAGTACTTC. Translating it yields CASSLGQAGIAYEQYF.

The chain carries TRBV7-9 and TRBJ1-2; tentative D call: TRBD1 (5 bases). In germline, CDR1 is SEHNR, CDR2 FQNEAQ (reference sequence). CDR3 size: 12 residues. Trimming pared 9 bases from V and 6 bases from J, leaving 14 bases between. CDR3: CASSLGGDGYTF. The CDR3 bases are TGTGCCAGTTCCTTGGGGGGTGATGGCTACACCTTC.

The chain employs TRBV9 and TRBJ2-1, with 11 bases that match TRBD2. Germline values: CDR1 SGDLS, CDR2 YYNGEE. The CDR3 runs to 17 residues. With 3 bases clipped from V and 3 bases from J, the junction kept 8 bases outside the gene matches. The CDR3 region is CASSAQQTSGDYNEQFF. The CDR3 DNA reads as TGTGCCAGCAGCGCACAACAGACTAGCGGGGACTACAATGAGCAGTTCTTC.

The chain is built from TRBV7-2 and TRBJ2-7, with 9 bases fitting TRBD2. Germline CDR1 and CDR2: SGHTA and FQGNSA. The CDR3 totals 15 residues. Trimming removed 5 bases from V and 3 bases from J; junction bases left unmatched: 8. CDR3 loop: CASSTYSGRDYEQYF. DNA for the CDR3: TGTGCCAGCAGCACCTATAGCGGGAGAGACTACGAGCAGTACTTC.

This clone was recorded once. The chain uses TRBV11-2 and TRBJ1-2; D is uncertain. The V and J ends lost 2 bases and 8 bases respectively, with 12 bases between them. Germline V CDR1 and CDR2: SGHAT, FQNNGV. The CDR3 runs to 13 residues. The chain's CDR3 is CASSLSLLRGYTF. CDR3 bases: TGTGCCAGCAGCTTAAGTCTACTCCGCGGCTACACCTTC.

The chain uses TRBV21-1 and TRBJ2-1; no check of the table's D call, TRBD1, against the DNA was made. TRBV21-1 is recorded as a pseudogene. The CDR3 has 20 residues. In DNA form, the CDR3 reads TGTGCCAGCATCTCAAGGGGAGGTCGGCAGGGGGGAGCAATCTACAATGAGCAGTTCTTC. This gives the protein CASISRGGRQGGAIYNEQFF.

In this sample, this clone turned up once. The chain uses TRBV10-3 and TRBJ2-7; TRBD1 matches at 10 bases. The CDR3 consists of 15 residues. The ends lost 3 bases at V and 2 bases at J; junction bases unmatched: 4. Germline values: CDR1 ENHRY, CDR2 SYGVKD. CDR3: CAISETDRGAYEQYF. In nucleotides, the CDR3 is TGTGCCATCAGTGAAACGGACAGGGGGGCCTACGAGCAGTACTTC.

The V and J genes are TRBV5-1 and TRBJ2-5; 7 nucleotides line up with TRBD1. The CDR3 length is 14 residues. Germline V CDR1 and CDR2: SGHRS, YFSETQ. V lost 4 bases and J lost 4; bases outside the gene matches: 7. The CDR3 loop is CASSRTGDSETQYF. The CDR3 DNA reads TGCGCCAGCAGCCGCACAGGGGATTCAGAGACCCAGTACTTC.

The gene calls are TRBV28 and TRBJ1-5; D not resolved. The CDR3 sequence is 14 residues long. V was cut by 5 bases and J by 0 bases, with 8 bases left in between. CDR1 is MDHEN and CDR2 is SYDVKM in the germline V gene. CDR3: CASSLSYSNQPQHF. CDR3 coding DNA: TGTGCCAGCAGTCTAAGTTATAGCAATCAGCCCCAGCATTTT.

There are a few counts of this clone. This rearrangement joins TRBV11-2 to TRBJ2-7, with TRBD2 matching 7 bases. The V and J ends lost 5 bases and 7 bases, in that order; junction bases with no gene match: 11. This CDR3 is built from 14 residues. CDR1 SGHAT and CDR2 FQNNGV come from the germline V gene. CDR3 residues: CASSPFARGGEQYF. The CDR3 DNA reads as TGTGCCAGCAGCCCTTTTGCCCGGGGAGGGGAGCAGTACTTC.

This sequence joins TRBV7-2 and TRBJ2-7, with 11 bases that match TRBD2. With V trimmed by 5 bases and J by 6 bases, 12 bases remained unmatched. Germline V gene lookup returns CDR1 SGHTA and CDR2 FQGNSA. This CDR3 has 16 amino acids. The CDR3 loop is CASSQITALAGVEQYF. CDR3 sequence (DNA): TGTGCCAGCAGCCAAATAACCGCACTAGCGGGGGTCGAGCAGTACTTC.